The source of this T cell receptor (beta chain) is a study of T cells in Graves' hyperthyroidism and ophthalmopathy. Template material for amplifying TCR beta CDR3 regions consisted of RNA transcripts. HTBI primers were used for first-round RT-PCR of the TCR CDR3. One entry per CDR3 protein, called by TCRdb with MiXCR from the multiplex PCR reads. The sample includes about 300,000 distinct CDR3 sequences, 13% of them seen just once. This clonotype was seen many times. From germline, CDR1 is LNHDA and CDR2 SQIVND (reference sequence). V gave up 4 bases and J gave up 7 bases, with 10 bases separating them. The CDR3 totals 13 residues.

The TCR originated in a woman aged 30 to 39 with Graves' hyperthyroidism that later progressed to Graves' ophthalmopathy. Specimen: blood. The chain recombines TRBV19 with TRBJ2-2, with D uncertain. The CDR3 nucleotides read TGTGCCAGTAGTACTCGTGGGGTCGGGGAGCTGTTTTTT. Its protein product is CASSTRGVGELFF.